This is a list of T cell receptor beta chains from one sample in a study of breast tumors, draining lymph nodes, adjacent tissues. TCRdb used MiXCR to reprocess the multiplex PCR reads, holding one entry per CDR3 protein. The sample holds more than 250,000 distinct CDR3 sequences, 30% seen once. The sample was axillary lymph node tissue. Source of these receptors: a female donor with breast cancer. Some clones in this sample may be carry-over from other donors' samples. CDR3s include the opening cysteine and the closing phenylalanine or tryptophan. A D gene is named only where the DNA matches it firmly. Clone sizes are given selectively: once, few, many, or a class where the clone is expanded.

J gene: TRBJ1-1
D gene: .
V gene: TRBV6-5
clone size: .
CDR3 protein: CASSSEWRAFF
CDR3 DNA: TGTGCCAGCAGTTCTGAATGGCGGGCTTTCTTT

J gene: TRBJ2-3
D gene: TRBD2
V gene: TRBV5-8
clone size: many
CDR3 protein: CASSRTSAVSTDTQYF
CDR3 DNA: TGTGCCAGCAGCCGGACTAGCGCCGTTAGCACAGATACGCAGTATTTT

J gene: TRBJ2-1
D gene: TRBD1
V gene: TRBV19
clone size: .
CDR3 protein: CASRRQGPGFDEQFF
CDR3 DNA: TGTGCCAGTAGACGACAGGGCCCCGGCTTCGATGAGCAGTTCTTC

J gene: TRBJ2-5
D gene: TRBD2
V gene: TRBV7-9
clone size: many
CDR3 protein: CASSPDWAGGFQETQYF
CDR3 DNA: TGTGCCAGCAGCCCCGACTGGGCGGGAGGGTTTCAAGAGACCCAGTACTTC

J gene: TRBJ1-3
D gene: .
V gene: TRBV7-2
clone size: .
CDR3 protein: CASSLGRSEAGNTIYF
CDR3 DNA: TGTGCCAGCAGCTTAGGGCGAAGTGAAGCAGGAAACACCATATATTTT

J gene: TRBJ2-3
D gene: .
V gene: TRBV7-6
clone size: many
CDR3 protein: CACRPAPGSDTQYF
CDR3 DNA: TGTGCCTGCCGACCGGCCCCAGGTTCGGATACGCAGTATTTT

J gene: TRBJ2-1
D gene: .
V gene: TRBV12-5
clone size: many
CDR3 protein: CASGLGLGEQFF
CDR3 DNA: TGTGCTAGTGGTTTGGGCTTGGGAGAGCAGTTCTTC

J gene: TRBJ2-4
D gene: .
V gene: TRBV7-9
clone size: many
CDR3 protein: CASSFSVRGSIQYF
CDR3 DNA: TGTGCCAGCAGCTTCTCTGTTAGGGGAAGCATTCAGTACTTC

J gene: TRBJ1-6
D gene: TRBD1
V gene: TRBV4-3
clone size: many
CDR3 protein: CASSQARQGGNSPLHF
CDR3 DNA: TGCGCCAGCAGCCAAGCCCGACAGGGCGGTAATTCACCCCTCCACTTT

J gene: TRBJ2-7
D gene: .
V gene: TRBV28
clone size: .
CDR3 protein: CASSFGLTPYF
CDR3 DNA: TGTGCCAGCAGTTTCGGACTGACGCCGTACTTC

J gene: TRBJ2-7
D gene: .
V gene: TRBV12-3/TRBV12-4
clone size: many
CDR3 protein: CASRYRASYEQYF
CDR3 DNA: TGTGCCAGCAGGTACAGGGCCTCCTACGAGCAGTACTTC

J gene: TRBJ2-5
D gene: TRBD2
V gene: TRBV7-3
clone size: .
CDR3 protein: CASSVLAGAGRGETQYF
CDR3 DNA: TGTGCCAGCAGCGTGCTAGCGGGAGCCGGGCGGGGGGAGACCCAGTACTTC

J gene: TRBJ2-7
D gene: TRBD2
V gene: TRBV6-5
clone size: .
CDR3 protein: CASSHGTSGRTYEQYF
CDR3 DNA: TGTGCCAGCAGTCACGGGACTAGCGGGCGAACCTACGAGCAGTACTTC

J gene: TRBJ2-7
D gene: .
V gene: TRBV3-1
clone size: .
CDR3 protein: CASSQISADSDEQYF
CDR3 DNA: TGTGCCAGCAGCCAAATAAGCGCGGATTCGGACGAGCAGTACTTC

J gene: TRBJ2-5
D gene: TRBD2
V gene: TRBV12-3/TRBV12-4
clone size: many
CDR3 protein: CASSLTSGTQETQYF
CDR3 DNA: TGTGCCAGCAGTTTGACTAGCGGGACCCAAGAGACCCAGTACTTC

J gene: TRBJ2-3
D gene: TRBD1
V gene: TRBV10-3
clone size: many
CDR3 protein: CAITPGQVTDTQYF
CDR3 DNA: TGTGCCATCACCCCGGGACAGGTCACAGATACGCAGTATTTT

J gene: TRBJ1-1
D gene: .
V gene: TRBV20-1
clone size: few
CDR3 protein: CSANTGNTEAFF
CDR3 DNA: TGCAGTGCTAATACAGGGAACACTGAAGCTTTCTTT

J gene: TRBJ2-2
D gene: .
V gene: TRBV7-3
clone size: many
CDR3 protein: CASRGSASASAGELFF
CDR3 DNA: TGTGCCAGCAGGGGGTCGGCGTCGGCGAGCGCCGGGGAGCTGTTTTTT

J gene: TRBJ1-4
D gene: .
V gene: TRBV30
clone size: many
CDR3 protein: CACLAATNEKLFF
CDR3 DNA: TGTGCCTGCCTAGCCGCAACTAATGAAAAACTGTTTTTT

J gene: TRBJ1-1
D gene: TRBD1
V gene: TRBV2
clone size: .
CDR3 protein: CASKGQGGTEAFF
CDR3 DNA: TGTGCCAGCAAGGGACAGGGGGGCACTGAAGCTTTCTTT

J gene: TRBJ2-5
D gene: TRBD2
V gene: TRBV6-5
clone size: many
CDR3 protein: CASSYITWTEREIPQETQYF
CDR3 DNA: TGTGCCAGCAGTTACATTACATGGACTGAGCGGGAAATACCCCAAGAGACCCAGTACTTC

J gene: TRBJ1-6
D gene: TRBD1
V gene: TRBV20-1
clone size: many
CDR3 protein: CSARSATGDNSPLHF
CDR3 DNA: TGCAGTGCTAGATCCGCGACAGGGGATAATTCACCCCTCCACTTT

J gene: TRBJ2-1
D gene: .
V gene: TRBV10-3
clone size: once
CDR3 protein: CAINEQFF
CDR3 DNA: TGTGCCATCAATGAGCAGTTCTTC

J gene: TRBJ2-2
D gene: .
V gene: TRBV10-2
clone size: many
CDR3 protein: CASLVSGELFF
CDR3 DNA: TGCGCCAGCCTCGTTTCCGGGGAGCTGTTTTTT

J gene: TRBJ2-7
D gene: .
V gene: TRBV30
clone size: few
CDR3 protein: CAWRIASGSYEQYF
CDR3 DNA: TGTGCCTGGAGGATAGCTTCTGGTTCCTACGAGCAGTACTTC

J gene: TRBJ1-2
D gene: .
V gene: TRBV19
clone size: many
CDR3 protein: CASNSGVEDGYTF
CDR3 DNA: TGTGCCAGTAATTCAGGGGTGGAGGATGGCTACACCTTC

J gene: TRBJ2-7
D gene: .
V gene: TRBV7-4
clone size: .
CDR3 protein: CASSLAGSTQAEQHF
CDR3 DNA: TGTGCCAGCAGCTTAGCGGGATCGACCCAGGCCGAGCAGCACTTC

J gene: TRBJ2-1
D gene: TRBD2
V gene: TRBV4-2
clone size: many
CDR3 protein: CASSQRGLAYEQFF
CDR3 DNA: TGTGCCAGCAGCCAAAGGGGACTAGCTTATGAGCAGTTCTTC

J gene: TRBJ2-3
D gene: TRBD2
V gene: TRBV13
clone size: many
CDR3 protein: CASSLGRGRASDTQYF
CDR3 DNA: TGTGCCAGCAGCTTAGGTCGCGGGAGAGCATCAGATACGCAGTATTTT

J gene: TRBJ2-1
D gene: TRBD2
V gene: TRBV20-1
clone size: many
CDR3 protein: CSASISGRTSYNEQFF
CDR3 DNA: TGCAGTGCTAGTATTAGCGGGAGGACCTCCTACAATGAGCAGTTCTTC

J gene: TRBJ2-1
D gene: TRBD2
V gene: TRBV6-5
clone size: many
CDR3 protein: CASSKRTSAPYNEQFF
CDR3 DNA: TGTGCCAGCAGTAAAAGGACTAGCGCACCCTACAATGAGCAGTTCTTC

J gene: TRBJ1-2
D gene: .
V gene: TRBV10-3
clone size: once
CDR3 protein: CAISESKNGANYGYTF
CDR3 DNA: TGTGCCATCAGTGAGTCGAAGAATGGGGCTAACTATGGCTACACCTTC

J gene: TRBJ2-3
D gene: .
V gene: TRBV7-2
clone size: .
CDR3 protein: CASSAGSADTQYF
CDR3 DNA: TGTGCCAGCAGCGCCGGGAGCGCAGATACGCAGTATTTT

J gene: TRBJ2-2
D gene: TRBD2
V gene: TRBV28
clone size: .
CDR3 protein: CASSSPGLVSAGELFF
CDR3 DNA: TGTGCCAGCAGTTCGCCGGGACTAGTTAGTGCCGGGGAGCTGTTTTTT

J gene: TRBJ2-6
D gene: TRBD2
V gene: TRBV11-2
clone size: once
CDR3 protein: CASSAYRGTTGTSGRSSGANVLTF
CDR3 DNA: TGTGCCAGCAGCGCTTACAGGGGGACCACCGGGACTAGCGGGAGAAGCTCTGGGGCCAACGTCCTGACTTTC

J gene: TRBJ2-1
D gene: TRBD1
V gene: TRBV7-6
clone size: many
CDR3 protein: CASSLAAGTAYNEQFF
CDR3 DNA: TGTGCCAGCAGCTTAGCGGCCGGGACAGCCTACAATGAGCAGTTCTTC

J gene: TRBJ2-1
D gene: .
V gene: TRBV7-8
clone size: many
CDR3 protein: CASSSSESSYNEQFF
CDR3 DNA: TGTGCCAGCAGCTCTAGCGAGAGCTCCTACAATGAGCAGTTCTTC

J gene: TRBJ2-1
D gene: TRBD2
V gene: TRBV20-1
clone size: many
CDR3 protein: CSANPGTSSYNEQFF
CDR3 DNA: TGCAGTGCAAATCCCGGGACTAGTTCCTACAATGAGCAGTTCTTC

J gene: TRBJ2-7
D gene: .
V gene: TRBV9
clone size: many
CDR3 protein: CASSVGPGPSYEQYF
CDR3 DNA: TGTGCCAGCAGCGTAGGACCGGGTCCCTCCTACGAGCAGTACTTC

J gene: TRBJ2-7
D gene: TRBD2
V gene: TRBV7-9
clone size: .
CDR3 protein: CASSQTGTSGRVAYEQYF
CDR3 DNA: TGTGCCAGCAGCCAAACCGGGACTAGCGGGAGGGTGGCCTACGAGCAGTACTTC

J gene: TRBJ1-4
D gene: .
V gene: TRBV30
clone size: many
CDR3 protein: CAWNLGEKLFF
CDR3 DNA: TGTGCCTGGAATTTAGGGGAAAAACTGTTTTTT

J gene: TRBJ2-3
D gene: TRBD2
V gene: TRBV7-2
clone size: many
CDR3 protein: CASSKVSGTTDTQYF
CDR3 DNA: TGTGCCAGCAGCAAAGTTAGCGGGACCACAGATACGCAGTATTTT

J gene: TRBJ1-4
D gene: .
V gene: TRBV7-8
clone size: many
CDR3 protein: CASSPVRGLATNEKLFF
CDR3 DNA: TGTGCCAGCAGCCCAGTCCGGGGGTTAGCAACTAATGAAAAACTGTTTTTT

J gene: TRBJ2-1
D gene: .
V gene: TRBV7-9
clone size: many
CDR3 protein: CASSLLGTTTNEQFF
CDR3 DNA: TGTGCCAGCAGCCTACTTGGGACCACTACAAATGAGCAGTTCTTC

J gene: TRBJ2-1
D gene: TRBD2
V gene: TRBV20-1
clone size: .
CDR3 protein: CSARLAGALPGDNEQFF
CDR3 DNA: TGCAGTGCTAGACTAGCGGGAGCCCTACCTGGGGACAATGAGCAGTTCTTC

J gene: TRBJ2-1
D gene: .
V gene: TRBV20-1
clone size: many
CDR3 protein: CSARAPSYRTLNEQFF
CDR3 DNA: TGCAGTGCTAGAGCCCCCTCATACCGTACCCTTAATGAGCAGTTCTTC

J gene: TRBJ2-6
D gene: .
V gene: TRBV11-3
clone size: many
CDR3 protein: CASSWPSGANVLTF
CDR3 DNA: TGTGCCAGCAGCTGGCCCTCTGGGGCCAACGTCCTGACTTTC

J gene: TRBJ1-2
D gene: .
V gene: TRBV27
clone size: .
CDR3 protein: CASSFRQTYGYTF
CDR3 DNA: TGTGCCAGCAGTTTTCGACAAACCTATGGCTACACCTTC

J gene: TRBJ2-2
D gene: TRBD2
V gene: TRBV7-2
clone size: .
CDR3 protein: CASSPNRTSGKSTGGLFF
CDR3 DNA: TGTGCCAGCAGCCCGAACCGGACTAGCGGAAAGAGCACCGGGGGGCTGTTTTTT

J gene: TRBJ2-7
D gene: TRBD2
V gene: TRBV3-1
clone size: .
CDR3 protein: CASSHSSGRAYEQYF
CDR3 DNA: TGTGCCAGCAGCCACTCTAGCGGGAGGGCCTACGAGCAGTACTTC

J gene: TRBJ2-1
D gene: .
V gene: TRBV15
clone size: many
CDR3 protein: CATSRERGLYNEQFF
CDR3 DNA: TGTGCCACCAGCAGAGAGCGGGGACTTTACAATGAGCAGTTCTTC

J gene: TRBJ2-7
D gene: .
V gene: TRBV2
clone size: many
CDR3 protein: CASSLEDSMTSYEQYF
CDR3 DNA: TGTGCCAGCAGTCTTGAGGACTCCATGACCTCATACGAGCAGTACTTC

J gene: TRBJ1-2
D gene: .
V gene: TRBV12-3/TRBV12-4
clone size: many
CDR3 protein: CASRQGLYGYTF
CDR3 DNA: TGTGCCAGCAGGCAGGGACTCTATGGCTACACCTTC

J gene: TRBJ1-6
D gene: TRBD1
V gene: TRBV9
clone size: .
CDR3 protein: CASSVGTGVGSPLHF
CDR3 DNA: TGCGCCAGCAGCGTCGGGACAGGGGTGGGTTCACCCCTCCACTTT

J gene: TRBJ2-6
D gene: .
V gene: TRBV20-1
clone size: many
CDR3 protein: CSARDSSGANVLTF
CDR3 DNA: TGCAGTGCCCGAGACAGCTCTGGGGCCAACGTCCTGACTTTC